The 26 T cell receptor beta chains in this list originate from one sample, sequenced in a study of blood T cell repertoires in COVID-19. Produced via immunoSEQ multiplex PCR; TCRdb's table is partial and in-frame only. Of roughly 160,000 clones in the sample, around 80% are singletons; the top ten hold less than 15%. The source material was PBMCs or T cells enriched from blood (not recorded which). The receptors come from a man in his fifties who had recovered from COVID-19.

This clone has only one observation. The CDR3 DNA reads TGTGCCAGCAGCCAAGACGGGAGGGCTGAAGCTTTCTTT. As protein: CASSQDGRAEAFF. The chain carries TRBV3-1 (or the pseudogene TRBV3-2) and TRBJ1-1; D is unclear. CDR3 length: 13 residues. Per the germline V gene, CDR1 is LGHDT and CDR2 is YNNKEL (reference sequence). V was pared by 0 bases and J by 6 bases, with 8 bases between.

V and J are TRBV24-1 and TRBJ2-3; possible D gene TRBD2, 6 bases. Germline-derived CDR1 and CDR2 are KGHDR and SFDVKD. The CDR3 sequence is 16 residues long. V was shortened by 4 bases and J by 7 bases, with 20 bases between the two germline ends. The CDR3 sequence: CATSDRTGTEHNTQYF. The CDR3, as DNA: TGTGCCACCAGTGACCGGACGGGGACTGAACACAATACGCAGTATTTT.

The chain has TRBV5-4 and TRBJ2-6; D gene ambiguous. The germline V gene encodes CDR1 SGHNT and CDR2 YYREEE (reference sequence). The CDR3 loop spans 15 amino acids. Trimming cost V 1 base and J 4 bases, with 9 bases left between them. CDR3 DNA sequence: TGTGCCAGCAGCTTGCCCGGTGCGGGGGCCAACGTCCTGACTTTC. As protein: CASSLPGAGANVLTF.

The chain uses TRBV12-5 and TRBJ1-2; D remains unclear. CDR1 LGHNT and CDR2 FRNRAP come from the germline V gene. This CDR3 region has 16 residues. The V end lost 0 bases, the J end lost 8 bases, and 19 bases lay between the germline ends. CDR3 loop: CASGLVRGSASFGYTF. The CDR3 bases are TGTGCTAGTGGTTTGGTACGAGGCAGCGCGAGCTTCGGCTACACCTTC.

This clone has a handful of counts. V gene TRBV7-2 combines with J gene TRBJ1-2; tentative D call: TRBD1 (5 bases). Germline V CDR1 and CDR2: SGHTA, FQGNSA. The CDR3 extends over 13 amino acids. Trimming cost V 1 base and J 8 bases, with 11 bases left between them. The CDR3 DNA reads TGTGCCAGCAGCTTAGTTAGGGGCGGCGGCTACACCTTC. Translated, it gives CASSLVRGGGYTF.

The V call is TRBV19, the J call TRBJ1-5, with 8 bases fitting TRBD1. The junction had 8 bases not matched to a gene; V was cut back by 4 bases and J by 6 bases. The CDR3 consists of 15 residues. The germline gives CDR1 LNHDA, CDR2 SQIVND (reference sequence). Written as DNA, the CDR3 is TGTGCCAGTAGTAGACAGGGGCCAAGGGGTCAGCCCCAGCATTTT. Translating it yields CASSRQGPRGQPQHF. The full variable domain, its missing parts supplied by reference TRBV19 and TRBJ1-5, is DGGITQSPKYLFRKEGQNVTLSCEQNLNHDAMYWYRQDPGQGLRLIYYSQIVNDFQKGDIAEGYSVSREKKESFPLTVTSAQKNPTAFYLCASSRQGPRGQPQHFGDGTRLSIL.

The chain couples TRBV2 to TRBJ1-5, with 11 bases identical to TRBD1. The germline gives CDR1 SNHLY, CDR2 FYNNEI. The trim removed 6 bases at V and 7 bases at J, leaving 8 bases unmatched. The length of the CDR3 is 15 residues. This CDR3 is CASSADRGLRQPQHF. CDR3 bases: TGTGCCAGCAGCGCGGACAGGGGGCTTCGACAGCCCCAGCATTTT. Full variable domain (remainder filled in from reference TRBV2 and TRBJ1-5): EPEVTQTPSHQVTQMGQEVILRCVPISNHLYFYWYRQILGQKVEFLVSFYNNEISEKSEIFDDQFSVERPDGSNFTLKIRSTKLEDSAMYFCASSADRGLRQPQHFGDGTRLSIL.

This clone showed up just once. Other nucleotide sequences from this sample produce the same CDR3. CDR3 amino acids: CAISPDRNQPQHF. The CDR3 DNA is TGTGCCATTTCACCGGACAGAAATCAGCCCCAGCATTTT. The chain is built from TRBV10-3 and TRBJ1-5; D may be TRBD1 (6 bases). The CDR3 is 13 residues long. V dropped 9 bases and J dropped 4 bases, with 13 bases sitting between them. Germline V gene data show CDR1 as ENHRY and CDR2 as SYGVKD.

CDR3 loop: CASSLEGAGSYTF. The CDR3 region has the DNA TGCGCCAGCAGCTTGGAGGGGGCTGGTAGCTACACCTTC. The rearrangement joins TRBV5-1 to TRBJ1-2; 7 positions match TRBD1. V lost 0 bases and J lost 9; bases outside the gene matches: 5. From germline, CDR1 is SGHRS and CDR2 YFSETQ. This CDR3 is built from 13 residues.

CDR3 sequence (DNA): TGTGCCAGCAGCTTGACGACAGGGGGCACAGATACGCAGTATTTT. The encoded protein is CASSLTTGGTDTQYF. This chain links TRBV5-6 with TRBJ2-3; the match to TRBD1 covers 8 bases. The V gene end was trimmed by 1 base and the J gene end by 1 base; junction bases not matched to a gene: 2. The CDR3 length is 15 residues. Looked up from germline, CDR1 is SGHDT and CDR2 is YYEEEE. Full variable domain (remainder filled in from reference TRBV5-6 and TRBJ2-3): DAGVTQSPTHLIKTRGQQVTLRCSPKSGHDTVSWYQQALGQGPQFIFQYYEEEERQRGNFPDRFSGHQFPNYSSELNVNALLLGDSALYLCASSLTTGGTDTQYFGPGTRLTVL.

This clone appeared once. This sequence joins TRBV7-9 and TRBJ2-5, with 11 bases identical to TRBD2. Looked up from germline, CDR1 is SEHNR and CDR2 is FQNEAQ (reference sequence). V shed 1 base and J 0 bases; nucleotides not matched to a gene: 7. This CDR3 contains 18 residues. CDR3 loop: CASSLVNRLAGNQETQYF. CDR3 in DNA: TGTGCCAGCAGCTTAGTAAACCGACTAGCGGGGAACCAAGAGACCCAGTACTTC.

J is TRBJ1-6 and V is TRBV27; weak D call: TRBD1 (5 bases). Trimming cost V 3 bases and J 6 bases, with 15 bases left between them. The CDR3 has 16 amino acids. CDR1 and CDR2 from the germline V gene are MNHEY and SMNVEV (reference sequence). The CDR3 here is CASSFFRGFGNSPLHF. The CDR3 DNA sequence: TGTGCCAGCAGTTTTTTTAGGGGTTTTGGTAATTCACCCCTCCACTTT.

Notes on this clone: The junction departs from germline at one end; a sequencing error may be responsible. J is TRBJ2-3 and V is TRBV28, with 7 positions matching TRBD2. The CDR3 has 15 amino acids. From germline, CDR1 is MDHEN and CDR2 SYDVKM. The CDR3 loop reads CASSSATSPTYTQYF. The CDR3 region has the DNA TGTGCCAGCAGTTCGGCGACTAGCCCCACATATACGCAGTATTTT. The complete variable domain, with remaining parts taken from reference TRBV28 and TRBJ2-3, reads DVKVTQSSRYLVKRTGEKVFLECVQDMDHENMFWYRQDPGLGLRLIYFSYDVKMKEKGDIPEGYSVSREKKERFSLILESASTNQTSMYLCASSSATSPTYTQYFGPGTRLTVL.

The chain carries TRBV5-1 and TRBJ2-3; D may be TRBD1 (5 bases). The germline gives CDR1 SGHRS, CDR2 YFSETQ. This CDR3 contains 14 residues. The germline V and J ends were trimmed by 0 bases and 0 bases, with 5 bases remaining between them. Here the CDR3 reads CASSLGQSTDTQYF. The DNA of the CDR3 is TGCGCCAGCAGCTTGGGACAGAGCACAGATACGCAGTATTTT.

V and J are TRBV7-9 and TRBJ2-6, with D perhaps TRBD2 (6 bases). The CDR3 is made up of 15 amino acids. Deletions cut 3 bases from V and 6 bases from J, with 12 bases between. Germline lookup yields CDR1 SEHNR and CDR2 FQNEAQ (reference sequence). The CDR3 DNA reads as TGTGCCAGCAGCTTGGAGGGTGGGTCGGCCAACGTCCTGACTTTC. Its protein product is CASSLEGGSANVLTF.

The rearrangement uses TRBV9 and TRBJ1-1, with 9 bases that match TRBD1. Per the germline V gene, CDR1 is SGDLS and CDR2 is YYNGEE. Trimming removed 3 bases from V and 3 bases from J; junction bases left unmatched: 6. The CDR3 contains 15 residues. As DNA, the CDR3 is TGTGCCAGCAGCGGTGGACAGGGGACCGACACTGAAGCTTTCTTT. It is translated as CASSGGQGTDTEAFF.

To note about this clone: Other DNA sequences in this specimen translate into the identical CDR3. This rearrangement joins TRBV10-3 to TRBJ1-4; the D gene is possibly TRBD1 (6 bases). V shed 3 bases and J shed 2 bases, with 7 bases lying between them. Germline V gene lookup returns CDR1 ENHRY and CDR2 SYGVKD. The CDR3 is 14 residues long. CDR3 sequence (DNA): TGTGCCATCAGTGAAAGGGGGACTAATGAAAAACTGTTTTTT. Its protein is CAISERGTNEKLFF.

The chain combines TRBV2 with TRBJ1-2, with D possibly being TRBD1 (5 bases). V gave up 6 bases and J gave up 0 bases, with 14 bases separating them. The CDR3 covers 15 residues. The V gene's germline CDR1 is SNHLY and CDR2 FYNNEI. Written as DNA, the CDR3 is TGTGCCAGCAGGGGGGGGAAAGGAGCTAACTATGGCTACACCTTC. This encodes CASRGGKGANYGYTF.

The genes are TRBV6-2 or TRBV6-3 and TRBJ2-5, with 7 nucleotides matching TRBD1. V was clipped by 2 bases and J by 2 bases; unmatched bases: 2. This CDR3 comprises 14 residues. Germline lookup yields CDR1 MNHEY and CDR2 SVGEGT. CDR3 sequence reads: CASSYRQGQETQYF. The CDR3 DNA follows: TGTGCCAGCAGTTACCGACAGGGTCAAGAGACCCAGTACTTC.

The chain links TRBV25-1 to TRBJ2-1; 10 positions agree with TRBD1. CDR3 size: 15 residues. The V segment lost 4 bases and the J segment 8 bases; nucleotides outside the gene matches: 8. Per the germline V gene, CDR1 is MGHDK and CDR2 is SYGVNS. The CDR3 DNA follows: TGTGCCAGCAGTGCGACAGGGGGCCCCGTCCATGAGCAGTTCTTC. It translates to CASSATGGPVHEQFF.

V and J are TRBV5-1 and TRBJ2-5, with D perhaps TRBD2 (6 bases). The CDR3 totals 15 residues. The V end lost 2 bases, the J end lost 5 bases, and 16 bases lay between the germline ends. The germline gives CDR1 SGHRS, CDR2 YFSETQ. This CDR3 is CASSLGGNSRETQYF. DNA for the CDR3: TGCGCCAGCAGCTTAGGAGGGAATAGTCGGGAGACCCAGTACTTC.

This chain links TRBV19 with TRBJ1-2; perhaps TRBD1 as D (6 bases). Trimming stripped 4 bases from V and 4 bases from J, with 19 bases between. Germline CDR1 is LNHDA and CDR2 is SQIVND (reference sequence). The CDR3 sequence is 16 residues long. CDR3 sequence: CASSTPTGLPSYGYTF. Written as DNA, the CDR3 is TGTGCCAGTAGTACCCCCACAGGGCTTCCTTCCTATGGCTACACCTTC.

The J gene is TRBJ1-3, the V gene TRBV7-2; 9 positions agree with TRBD1. Germline V gene sequence: CDR1 SGHTA, CDR2 FQGNSA. V lost 6 bases, J lost 0 bases, and 3 bases stayed unmatched. The CDR3 spans 15 residues. DNA for the CDR3: TGTGCCAGCAGGCGGGACAGGGCCTCTGGAAACACCATATATTTT. It codes for CASRRDRASGNTIYF.

Points on this clone: An end of the junction does not agree with germline; a read error may underlie this. The genes are TRBV7-3 and TRBJ2-2, with D maybe TRBD1 (5 bases). The length of the CDR3 is 14 residues. Per the germline V gene, CDR1 is SGHTA and CDR2 is FQGTGA. Here the CDR3 DNA reads TGTGCCAGCAGCCCTTCAGGGAACCCCGGGGAGCTGTTTTTT. Protein sequence: CASSPSGNPGELFF. The whole variable domain, filled in from reference TRBV7-3 and TRBJ2-2, reads GAGVSQTPSNKVTEKGKYVELRCDPISGHTALYWYRQSLGQGPEFLIYFQGTGAADDSGLPNDRFFAVRPEGSVSTLKIQRTERGDSAVYLCASSPSGNPGELFFGEGSRLTVL.

The rearrangement uses TRBV2 and TRBJ1-2, with 10 bases fitting TRBD1. This CDR3 has 12 residues. Germline V gene data show CDR1 as SNHLY and CDR2 as FYNNEI. J lost 6 bases, V lost 6 bases, and 1 base had no gene match. CDR3 sequence reads: CASRGQGHGYTF. The CDR3 nucleotides are TGTGCCAGCAGGGGACAGGGGCATGGCTACACCTTC.

The rearrangement links TRBV6-5 to TRBJ1-4, with 9 bases aligning to TRBD1. The CDR3 contains 13 residues. Germline V lookup: CDR1 MNHEY, CDR2 SVGAGI. With V trimmed by 6 bases and J by 8 bases, 4 bases remained unmatched. Here the CDR3 reads CASRGDRVEKLFF. CDR3 DNA: TGTGCCAGCAGAGGGGACAGGGTCGAAAAACTGTTTTTT.